This T cell receptor beta chain is from a study of blood T cell repertoires in COVID-19. Study overall: In each case, the material was cDNA or gDNA derived from T cells, B-cell-depleted T cells, or PBMCs.

The data were produced by immunoSEQ multiplex PCR, yet TCRdb's version contains in-frame clones alone and is incomplete. The table includes around 170,000 clones, around 84% detected once. The sequence was obtained from a man between 50 and 59 years old with active or convalescent COVID-19. Sequenced material: peripheral blood.

CDR3 in DNA: TGTGCCAGCAGTTTATCGGGACAGGGCGTCTTATATGGCTACACCTTC. Residues: CASSLSGQGVLYGYTF. This rearrangement joins TRBV27 to TRBJ1-2; 9 positions agree with TRBD1. CDR1 MNHEY and CDR2 SMNVEV come from the germline V gene (reference sequence). Losses at the gene ends were 0 bases for V and 5 bases for J; bases not matched to a gene: 7. CDR3 length: 16 residues.